One and the same sample provided the 20 T cell receptor beta chains below, sequenced in a study of cytomegalovirus exposure and HLA in healthy donors. Generated by immunoSEQ multiplex PCR, the TCRdb table keeps only in-frame clones and is missing some. This table holds roughly 190,000 clones, more than 75% found once. The sample taken for sequencing was PBMCs. The origin of the receptors is a man aged 25-45 years in good health and CMV-seropositive.

The chain recombines TRBV29-1 with TRBJ2-1, with 8 positions matching TRBD1. The junction had 1 base not matched to a gene; V was cut back by 6 bases and J by 6 bases. The length of the CDR3 is 11 residues. Germline CDR1 is SQVTM and CDR2 is ANQGSEA. The CDR3 reads CSVDRGNEQFF. The CDR3 DNA reads as TGCAGCGTCGACAGGGGCAATGAGCAGTTCTTC.

CDR3 in DNA: TGTGCCAGCAGTTTCGCCCGGCCCTACGAGCAGTACTTC. It is translated as CASSFARPYEQYF. The rearrangement links TRBV28 to TRBJ2-7, with D unresolved. The CDR3 has 13 residues. Trimming left V 3 bases short and J 2 bases short, with 8 bases between. Germline CDR1 reads MDHEN; CDR2 reads SYDVKM.

The rearrangement links TRBV29-1 to TRBJ1-2, with TRBD1 matching over 10 bases. CDR1 SQVTM and CDR2 ANQGSEA come from the germline V gene. V dropped 4 bases and J dropped 8; count of bases not matched to a gene: 4. The CDR3 consists of 12 residues. The CDR3 bases are TGCAGCGTTGTGGACAGGGGGTACGGCTACACCTTC. Its protein product is CSVVDRGYGYTF.

The rearrangement links TRBV30 to TRBJ2-2, with D hard to call. The CDR3 has 12 residues. Germline V gene lookup returns CDR1 GTSNPN and CDR2 SVGIG (reference sequence). Trimming left V 2 bases short and J 5 bases short, with 6 bases between. CDR3 sequence reads: CAWSPETGELFF. In DNA, the CDR3 is TGTGCCTGGAGTCCGGAGACCGGGGAGCTGTTTTTT. Variable domain in full (rest from reference TRBV30 and TRBJ2-2): SQTIHQWPATLVQPVGSPLSLECTVEGTSNPNLYWYRQAAGRGLQLLFYSVGIGQISSEVPQNLSASRPQDRQFILSSKKLLLSDSGFYLCAWSPETGELFFGEGSRLTVL.

This chain links TRBV4-1 with TRBJ2-7; D gene ambiguous. CDR3 length: 15 residues. CDR1 and CDR2 (germline): MGHRA, YSYEKL. Trimming pared 0 bases from V and 4 bases from J, leaving 13 bases between. The CDR3 region has the DNA TGCGCCAGCAGCCAAGATGGTCTCGAAGGGTACGAGCAGTACTTC. Its translation is CASSQDGLEGYEQYF.

V and J are TRBV2 and TRBJ1-5; TRBD1 matches at 10 bases. The CDR3 length is 16 residues. Trimming took 7 bases from V and 4 from J; bases not matched to a gene: 10. Germline V CDR1 and CDR2: SNHLY, FYNNEI. In DNA, the CDR3 is TGTGCCAGCACGCCGGGACAGGGGAAGAGGAATCAGCCCCAGCATTTT. It codes for CASTPGQGKRNQPQHF.

V is TRBV7-9 and J is TRBJ1-2; 7 bases match TRBD1. Trimming took 6 bases from V and 8 from J; bases not matched to a gene: 15. Looked up from germline, CDR1 is SEHNR and CDR2 is FQNEAQ (reference sequence). The CDR3 has 15 residues. For the CDR3, the DNA is TGTGCCAGCAGTTCGAGGACAGGCCCCTTGGTGGGCTACACCTTC. Residues: CASSSRTGPLVGYTF.

This clone showed up just once. The chain combines TRBV28 with TRBJ2-2, with 8 bases identical to TRBD1. The CDR3 is 16 amino acids. Germline CDR1 reads MDHEN; CDR2 reads SYDVKM. V gave up 5 bases and J gave up 2 bases; unmatched junction bases: 7. CDR3 loop: CASSLMTGANTGELFF. The CDR3, as DNA: TGTGCCAGCAGTCTAATGACAGGGGCTAACACCGGGGAGCTGTTTTTT.

To note about this clone: The identical CDR3 is also encoded by other nucleotide sequences in the sample. This chain connects TRBV5-1 to TRBJ2-2, with D possibly matching TRBD1 (5 bases). Germline V gene lookup returns CDR1 SGHRS and CDR2 YFSETQ. There are 15 residues in the CDR3. Trimming shortened V by 0 bases and J by 1 base, and 7 bases separated the two germline ends. The CDR3 sequence: CASSLAGQNTGELFF. The DNA for the CDR3 is TGCGCCAGCAGCTTGGCAGGACAGAACACCGGGGAGCTGTTTTTT.

This chain connects TRBV5-1 to TRBJ2-5; D gene uncertain. The length of the CDR3 is 15 residues. With 6 bases removed from V and 9 bases from J, the gap between germline ends came to 24 bases. Per the germline V gene, CDR1 is SGHRS and CDR2 is YFSETQ. For the CDR3, the DNA is TGCGCCAGCACCCTGAAGGTTTCGGCAACCTCGGCCCAGTACTTC. Its protein product is CASTLKVSATSAQYF.

The chain carries TRBV27 and TRBJ2-2, with TRBD2 matching over 11 bases. Germline trimming cut 4 bases from V and 6 bases from J; bases unmatched to any gene: 4. CDR3 length: 15 amino acids. In germline, CDR1 is MNHEY, CDR2 SMNVEV (reference sequence). In DNA, the CDR3 is TGTGCCAGCAGTTCCGGGACTAGCGGTGCCGGGGAGCTGTTTTTT. The encoded protein is CASSSGTSGAGELFF.

This clone has more than one count but fewer than ten. The rearrangement uses TRBV6-1 and TRBJ2-7, with D tentatively TRBD2 (5 bases). The CDR3 length is 14 residues. V lost 2 bases and J lost 0, with 8 bases in between. The germline CDR1 and CDR2 sequences are MNHNS and SASEGT. CDR3 bases: TGTGCCAGCAGTGAACCGGGGAGCTCCTACGAGCAGTACTTC. Encoded protein: CASSEPGSSYEQYF.

This sequence joins TRBV5-8 and TRBJ1-5; D is possibly TRBD1 (6 bases). V was cut by 1 base and J by 4 bases, with 6 bases left in between. This CDR3 region has 13 residues. Germline CDR1 is SGHTS and CDR2 is YDEGEE. As DNA, the CDR3 is TGTGCCAGCAGCTTGAGGGGGAATCAGCCCCAGCATTTT. Residues: CASSLRGNQPQHF.

CDR3 nucleotide sequence: TGTGCCAGCTCACCTGATACAGGGAAGGCGGGCGAGCAGTACTTC. Translation: CASSPDTGKAGEQYF. J is TRBJ2-7 and V is TRBV18; D is possibly TRBD1 (6 bases). This CDR3 is built from 15 residues. V was cut by 3 bases and J by 6 bases, with 18 bases left in between. CDR1 KGHSH and CDR2 LQKENI come from the germline V gene.

The chain recombines TRBV27 with TRBJ2-5; 9 bases line up with TRBD1. Unmatched junction bases numbered 9, after V lost 8 bases and J lost 5 bases. The CDR3 is made up of 14 amino acids. CDR1 is MNHEY, CDR2 SMNVEV, per germline (reference sequence). The CDR3 DNA is TGTGCCAGCGCATACAGGGGGCTACAGGAGACCCAGTACTTC. Translated, it gives CASAYRGLQETQYF.

The chain couples TRBV5-1 to TRBJ2-5; D is uncertain. V was shortened by 0 bases and J by 2 bases, with 5 bases between the two germline ends. There are 13 residues in the CDR3. Per germline, CDR1 SGHRS and CDR2 YFSETQ. The CDR3 DNA reads as TGCGCCAGCAGCTTGGTCGGGCAAGAGACCCAGTACTTC. Its protein is CASSLVGQETQYF.

J is TRBJ2-7 and V is TRBV13; 10 nucleotides line up with TRBD2. Germline lookup yields CDR1 PRHDT and CDR2 FYEKMQ (reference sequence). J lost 2 bases, V lost 3 bases, and 10 bases had no gene match. CDR3 length equals 17 residues. The CDR3 DNA sequence: TGTGCCAGCAGCTTTGGGTTCCTAGCGGGGGACACCTACGAGCAGTACTTC. This encodes CASSFGFLAGDTYEQYF.

This clone was seen only once. This chain uses TRBV5-1 with TRBJ1-2, with D tentatively TRBD1 (6 bases). The CDR3 covers 13 residues. The germline V gene encodes CDR1 SGHRS and CDR2 YFSETQ. V was cut by 4 bases and J by 7 bases, with 14 bases left in between. CDR3 bases: TGCGCCAGCAGCGCAGGGGATCTAGGTGGCTACACCTTC. Its protein is CASSAGDLGGYTF.

This chain connects TRBV7-3 to TRBJ2-5; D remains unclear. The CDR3 length is 15 residues. Between the trimmed V and J ends, which lost 0 bases and 2 bases, there was a span of 10 bases. The germline V gene encodes CDR1 SGHTA and CDR2 FQGTGA. The CDR3 here is CASSLTSARQETQYF. In DNA, the CDR3 is TGTGCCAGCAGCTTAACGTCTGCCAGACAAGAGACCCAGTACTTC.

In the case of this clone: A read error may produce the germline difference seen at one junction end. The chain joins TRBV2 to TRBJ1-2; D possibly corresponds to TRBD1 (5 bases). This CDR3 has 15 residues. Germline CDR1 reads SNHLY; CDR2 reads FYNNEI. The CDR3 coding sequence is TGTGCCAGCAGGGAAGGGACGGTCCCCTTCTATGGCTACACCTTC. As protein: CASREGTVPFYGYTF.